This TCR delta chain was found in a study of gamma-delta chains in newborns, infants, children. CDR3 length equals 18 residues. V gave up 0 bases and J gave up 2 bases; unmatched junction bases: 3. Per germline, CDR1 GEAIGNYY and CDR2 EKD. Concerning this clone itself: One base separates it from a far larger clone, so it is likely a read error. Other DNA sequences in the sample encode the same CDR3.

TCRdb called clones anew from the reads with CATT. The table records over 4,000 delta-chain clones, around 6.5% of them present only once. Input material: blood. The TCR was taken from a child who was a newborn, infant or young child, either healthy, febrile or measles-vaccinated (not recorded which). This rearrangement joins TRDV2 to TRDJ3; the match to TRDD3 covers 10 bases. CDR3 residues: CACDTVLGDTWDTRQMFF. In DNA form, the CDR3 reads TGTGCCTGTGACACCGTTCTGGGGGATACCTGGGACACCCGACAGATGTTTTTC.